The sequence of this TCR beta chain was determined in a study of blood T cell repertoires in COVID-19. Study background: Some COVID-19 samples were acute and others convalescent; all came from the United States, Italy and Spain. T cells, B-cell-depleted T cells, or PBMCs provided the cDNA or gDNA that served as material.

Looked up from germline, CDR1 is LNHDA and CDR2 is SQIVND (reference sequence). The V end lost 3 bases, the J end lost 4 bases, and 12 bases lay between the germline ends. This CDR3 is 14 amino acids long. In the original processing: Reference gene primers were amplified, and this amplification served to estimate nucleated cell counts. Profiling relied on immunoSEQ multiplex PCR, and the TCRdb table lists in-frame clones only, not all of them. From that table come the V and J calls and clone size; the DNA was used to work out D and trimming. Of 200,000 to 250,000 clones listed, roughly 89% are singletons.

Sequenced input: peripheral blood. This TCR derives from a man aged 60 to 75 who had recovered from COVID-19. The rearrangement joins TRBV19 to TRBJ1-1; D is possibly TRBD1 (5 bases). The CDR3 region is CASSITGGGTEAFF. The CDR3 bases are TGTGCCAGTAGTATTACAGGCGGGGGCACTGAAGCTTTCTTT.